The clone carrying this TCR beta chain has only one observation. The CDR3 is made up of 13 amino acids. Germline V lookup: CDR1 SQVTM, CDR2 ANQGSEA. V gave up 4 bases and J gave up 8 bases; unmatched junction bases: 4. The table came from immunoSEQ multiplex PCR; TCRdb's copy has only in-frame clones and leaves some out. The sample consists of about 2.4 million clones, 80% to 95% of them appearing once. This sample is drawn from a study of shared clonotypes between healthy human individuals. The chain combines TRBV29-1 with TRBJ1-4; 10 bases match TRBD1. Sequenced sample: naive CD4+ T cells from PBMCs. As to subset: CD45RA+ positively selected. This TCR was sampled from a man between 18 and 35 years old in good health. Some clones in this sample may be carry-over from other donors' samples. CDR3 region: CSVGDRGREKLFF. DNA for the CDR3: TGCAGCGTTGGGGACAGGGGAAGGGAAAAACTGTTTTTT.